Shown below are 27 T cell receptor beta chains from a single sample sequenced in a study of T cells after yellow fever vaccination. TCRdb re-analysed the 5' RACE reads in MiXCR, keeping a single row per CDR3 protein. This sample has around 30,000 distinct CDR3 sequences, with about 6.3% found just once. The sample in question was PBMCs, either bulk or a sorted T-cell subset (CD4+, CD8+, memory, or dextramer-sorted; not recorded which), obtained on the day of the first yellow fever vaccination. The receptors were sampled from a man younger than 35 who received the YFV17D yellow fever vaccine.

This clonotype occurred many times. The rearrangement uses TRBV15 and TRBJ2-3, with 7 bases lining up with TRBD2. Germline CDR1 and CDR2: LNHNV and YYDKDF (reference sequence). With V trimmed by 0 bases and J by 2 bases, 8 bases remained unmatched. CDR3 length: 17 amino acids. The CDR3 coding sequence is TGTGCCACCAGCAGAGAGGTGGAAGCGGGGTTCACAGATACGCAGTATTTT. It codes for CATSREVEAGFTDTQYF. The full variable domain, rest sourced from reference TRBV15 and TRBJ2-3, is DAMVIQNPRYQVTQFGKPVTLSCSQTLNHNVMYWYQQKSSQAPKLLFHYYDKDFNNEADTPDNFQSRRPNTSFCFLDIRSPGLGDTAMYLCATSREVEAGFTDTQYFGPGTRLTVL.

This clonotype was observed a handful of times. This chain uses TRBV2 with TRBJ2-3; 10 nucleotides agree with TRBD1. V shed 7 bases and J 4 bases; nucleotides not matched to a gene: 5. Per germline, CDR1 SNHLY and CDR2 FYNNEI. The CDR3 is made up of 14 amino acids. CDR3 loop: CASMDRGLADTQYF. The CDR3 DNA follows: TGTGCCAGCATGGACAGGGGGTTAGCAGATACGCAGTATTTT.

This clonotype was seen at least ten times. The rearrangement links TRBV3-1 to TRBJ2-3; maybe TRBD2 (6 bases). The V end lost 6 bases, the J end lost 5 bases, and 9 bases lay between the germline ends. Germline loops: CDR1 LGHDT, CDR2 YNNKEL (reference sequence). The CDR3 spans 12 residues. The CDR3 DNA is TGTGCCAGCAGGGCCGGGGGAGATACGCAGTATTTT. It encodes CASRAGGDTQYF.

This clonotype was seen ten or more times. CDR3 nucleotide sequence: TGCAGTGCTAGAGTCAAGGGGACTTTATACAATGAGCAGTTCTTC. It encodes CSARVKGTLYNEQFF. V gene TRBV20-1 combines with J gene TRBJ2-1, with a weak D call TRBD2 (6 bases). The CDR3 sequence is 15 residues long. Germline V gene lookup returns CDR1 DFQATT and CDR2 SNEGSKA (reference sequence). V gave up 1 base and J gave up 4 bases, with 14 bases separating them.

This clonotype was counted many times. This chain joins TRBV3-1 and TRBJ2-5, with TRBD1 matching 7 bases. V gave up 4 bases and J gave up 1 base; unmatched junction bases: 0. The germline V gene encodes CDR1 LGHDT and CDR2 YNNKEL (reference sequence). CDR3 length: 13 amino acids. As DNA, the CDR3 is TGTGCCAGCAGCCGGGACAGCCAAGAGACCCAGTACTTC. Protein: CASSRDSQETQYF.

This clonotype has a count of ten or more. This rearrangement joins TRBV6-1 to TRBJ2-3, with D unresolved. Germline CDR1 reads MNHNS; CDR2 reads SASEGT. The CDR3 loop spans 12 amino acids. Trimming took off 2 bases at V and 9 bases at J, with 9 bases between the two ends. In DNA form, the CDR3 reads TGTGCCAGCAGTGAAAGGTCAGGCACGCAGTATTTT. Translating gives CASSERSGTQYF.

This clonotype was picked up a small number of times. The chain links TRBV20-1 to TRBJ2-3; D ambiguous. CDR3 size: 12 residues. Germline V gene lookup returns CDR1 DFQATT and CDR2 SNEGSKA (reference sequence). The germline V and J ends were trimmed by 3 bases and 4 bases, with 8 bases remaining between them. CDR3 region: CSASPPPDTQYF. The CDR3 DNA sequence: TGCAGTGCTAGCCCACCCCCAGATACGCAGTATTTT.

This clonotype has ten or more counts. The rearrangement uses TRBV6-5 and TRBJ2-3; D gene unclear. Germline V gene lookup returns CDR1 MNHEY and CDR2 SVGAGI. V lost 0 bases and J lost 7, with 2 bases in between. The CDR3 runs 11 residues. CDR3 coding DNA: TGTGCCAGCAGTTACTCTCATACGCAGTATTTT. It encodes CASSYSHTQYF.

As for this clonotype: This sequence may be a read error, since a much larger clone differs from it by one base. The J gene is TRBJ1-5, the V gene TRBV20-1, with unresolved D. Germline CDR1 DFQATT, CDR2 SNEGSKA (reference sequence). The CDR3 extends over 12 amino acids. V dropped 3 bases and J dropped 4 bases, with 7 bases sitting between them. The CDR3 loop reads CSASSSNQPQHF. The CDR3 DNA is TGCAGTGCTAGTAGTTCAAATCAGCCCCAGCATTTT.

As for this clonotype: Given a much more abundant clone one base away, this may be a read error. This CDR3 reads CASSQGVRGRKSPLHF. The DNA of the CDR3 is TGTGCCAGCAGCCAGGGGGTTCGGGGACGGAAGTCACCCCTCCACTTT. The rearrangement uses TRBV3-1 and TRBJ1-6; D is possibly TRBD1 (5 bases). Germline values: CDR1 LGHDT, CDR2 YNNKEL (reference sequence). The CDR3 loop spans 16 amino acids. Trimming took 3 bases from V and 10 from J, leaving 19 bases between them.

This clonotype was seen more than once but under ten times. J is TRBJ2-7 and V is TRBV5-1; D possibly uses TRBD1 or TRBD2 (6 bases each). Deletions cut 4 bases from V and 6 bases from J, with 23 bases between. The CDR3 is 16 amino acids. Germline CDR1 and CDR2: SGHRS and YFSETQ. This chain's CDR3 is CASSPQPQGMGGEQYF. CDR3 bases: TGCGCCAGCAGCCCCCAGCCCCAGGGGATGGGAGGCGAGCAGTACTTC.

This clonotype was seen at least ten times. CDR3 residues: CSARDRRAKLFF. In nucleotides, the CDR3 is TGCAGTGCTAGAGATAGAAGGGCGAAACTGTTTTTT. The chain carries TRBV20-1 and TRBJ1-4; D gene uncertain. Trimming stripped 0 bases from V and 11 bases from J, with 10 bases between. The CDR3 has 12 amino acids. Germline V gene data show CDR1 as DFQATT and CDR2 as SNEGSKA (reference sequence).

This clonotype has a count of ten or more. Written as DNA, the CDR3 is TGTGCCAGCAGGCGTACAGGGGCCGCACTTCGTAATTCACCCCTCCACTTT. This encodes CASRRTGAALRNSPLHF. The chain recombines TRBV7-2 with TRBJ1-6, with 7 nucleotides matching TRBD1. Unmatched junction bases numbered 14, after V lost 6 bases and J lost 6 bases. The germline V gene encodes CDR1 SGHTA and CDR2 FQGNSA. The CDR3 covers 17 residues. Full variable domain (rest looked up from reference TRBV7-2 and TRBJ1-6): GAGVSQSPSNKVTEKGKDVELRCDPISGHTALYWYRQSLGQGLEFLIYFQGNSAPDKSGLPSDRFSAERTGGSVSTLTIQRTQQEDSAVYLCASRRTGAALRNSPLHFGNGTRLTVT.

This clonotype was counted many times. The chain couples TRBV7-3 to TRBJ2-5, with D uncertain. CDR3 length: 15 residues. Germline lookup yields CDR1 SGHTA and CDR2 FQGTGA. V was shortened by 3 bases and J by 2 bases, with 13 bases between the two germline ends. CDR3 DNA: TGTGCCAGCAGCTTTCAAGGTGGGCAGCAAGAGACCCAGTACTTC. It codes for CASSFQGGQQETQYF. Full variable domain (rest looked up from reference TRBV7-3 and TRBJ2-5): GAGVSQTPSNKVTEKGKYVELRCDPISGHTALYWYRQSLGQGPEFLIYFQGTGAADDSGLPNDRFFAVRPEGSVSTLKIQRTERGDSAVYLCASSFQGGQQETQYFGPGTRLLVL.

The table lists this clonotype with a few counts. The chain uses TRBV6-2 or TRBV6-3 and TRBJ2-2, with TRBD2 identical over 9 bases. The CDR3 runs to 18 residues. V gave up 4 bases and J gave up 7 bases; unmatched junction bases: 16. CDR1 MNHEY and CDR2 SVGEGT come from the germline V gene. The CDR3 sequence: CASSFQRGLASEIGELFF. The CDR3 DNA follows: TGTGCCAGCAGTTTCCAAAGGGGACTAGCATCTGAAATCGGGGAGCTGTTTTTT.

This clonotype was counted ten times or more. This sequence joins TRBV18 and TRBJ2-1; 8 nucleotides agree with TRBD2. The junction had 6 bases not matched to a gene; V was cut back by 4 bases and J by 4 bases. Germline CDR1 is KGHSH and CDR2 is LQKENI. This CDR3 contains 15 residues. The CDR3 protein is CASSRLGGGYNEQFF. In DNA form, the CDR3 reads TGTGCCAGCTCACGCCTAGGCGGGGGGTACAATGAGCAGTTCTTC. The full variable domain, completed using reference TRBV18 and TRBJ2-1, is NAGVMQNPRHLVRRRGQEARLRCSPMKGHSHVYWYRQLPEEGLKFMVYLQKENIIDESGMPKERFSAEFPKEGPSILRIQQVVRGDSAAYFCASSRLGGGYNEQFFGPGTRLTVL.

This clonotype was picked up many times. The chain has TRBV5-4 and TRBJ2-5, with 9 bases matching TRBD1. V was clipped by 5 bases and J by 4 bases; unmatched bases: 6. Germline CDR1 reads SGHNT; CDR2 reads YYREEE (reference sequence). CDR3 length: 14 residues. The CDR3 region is CASSQDRGGETQYF. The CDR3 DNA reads TGTGCCAGCAGTCAGGACAGGGGAGGAGAGACCCAGTACTTC. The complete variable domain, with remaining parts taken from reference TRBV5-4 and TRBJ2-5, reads ETGVTQSPTHLIKTRGQQVTLRCSSQSGHNTVSWYQQALGQGPQFIFQYYREEENGRGNFPPRFSGLQFPNYSSELNVNALELDDSALYLCASSQDRGGETQYFGPGTRLLVL.

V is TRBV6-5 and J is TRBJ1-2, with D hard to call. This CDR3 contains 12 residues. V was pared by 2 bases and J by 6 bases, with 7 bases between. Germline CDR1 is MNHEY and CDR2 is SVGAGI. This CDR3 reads CASSYVGDGYTF. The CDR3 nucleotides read TGTGCCAGCAGTTACGTTGGAGATGGCTACACCTTC.

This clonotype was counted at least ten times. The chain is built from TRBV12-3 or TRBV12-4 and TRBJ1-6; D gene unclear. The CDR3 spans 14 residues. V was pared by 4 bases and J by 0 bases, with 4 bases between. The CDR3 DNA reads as TGTGCCAGCAGTTCAAGCTCCTATAATTCACCCCTCCACTTT. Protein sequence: CASSSSSYNSPLHF.

The chain's CDR3 is CSVGVAGGTDTQYF. CDR3 DNA: TGCAGCGTTGGGGTAGCGGGGGGTACAGATACGCAGTATTTT. The chain employs TRBV29-1 and TRBJ2-3; TRBD2 agrees at 10 bases. J lost 3 bases, V lost 4 bases, and 4 bases had no gene match. Per the germline V gene, CDR1 is SQVTM and CDR2 is ANQGSEA. The CDR3 sequence is 14 residues long.

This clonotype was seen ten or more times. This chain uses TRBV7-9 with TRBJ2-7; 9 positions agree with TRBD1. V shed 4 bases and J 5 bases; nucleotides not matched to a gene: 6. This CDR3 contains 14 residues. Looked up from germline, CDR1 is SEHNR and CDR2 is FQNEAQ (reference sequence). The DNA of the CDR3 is TGTGCCAGCAGCTCGGGGACAGGGATCGACGAGCAGTACGTC. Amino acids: CASSSGTGIDEQYV.

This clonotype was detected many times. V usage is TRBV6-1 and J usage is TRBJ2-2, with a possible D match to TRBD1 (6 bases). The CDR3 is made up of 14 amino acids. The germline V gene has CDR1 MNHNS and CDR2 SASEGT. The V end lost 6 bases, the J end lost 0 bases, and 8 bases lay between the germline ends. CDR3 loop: CASSRQANTGELFF. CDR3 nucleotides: TGTGCCAGCAGCCGACAGGCGAACACCGGGGAGCTGTTTTTT.

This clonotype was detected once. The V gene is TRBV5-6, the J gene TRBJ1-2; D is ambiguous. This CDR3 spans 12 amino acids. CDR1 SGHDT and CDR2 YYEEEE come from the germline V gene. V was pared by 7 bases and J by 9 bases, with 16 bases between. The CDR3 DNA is TGTGCCAGCGGCCCCGGGGTCTTCTGCTACACCTTC. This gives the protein CASGPGVFCYTF.

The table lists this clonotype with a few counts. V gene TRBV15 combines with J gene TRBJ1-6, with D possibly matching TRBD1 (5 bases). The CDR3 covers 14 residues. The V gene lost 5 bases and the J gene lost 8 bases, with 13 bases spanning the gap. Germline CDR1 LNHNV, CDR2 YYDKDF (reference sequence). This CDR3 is CATSPDGGDSPLHF. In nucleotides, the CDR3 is TGTGCCACCAGCCCTGACGGGGGAGATTCACCCCTCCACTTT.

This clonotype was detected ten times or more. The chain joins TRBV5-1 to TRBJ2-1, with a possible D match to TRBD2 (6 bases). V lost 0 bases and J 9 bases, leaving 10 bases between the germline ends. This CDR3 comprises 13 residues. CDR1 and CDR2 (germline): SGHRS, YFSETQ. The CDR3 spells CASSLVYGGEQFF. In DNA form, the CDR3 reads TGCGCCAGCAGCTTGGTGTACGGGGGTGAGCAGTTCTTC.

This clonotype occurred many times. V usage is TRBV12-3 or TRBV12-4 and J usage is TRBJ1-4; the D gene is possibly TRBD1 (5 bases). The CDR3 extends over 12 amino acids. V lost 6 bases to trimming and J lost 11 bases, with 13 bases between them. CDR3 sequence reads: CASRSPGGKLFF. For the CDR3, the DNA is TGTGCCAGCAGGAGTCCCGGGGGGAAACTGTTTTTT.

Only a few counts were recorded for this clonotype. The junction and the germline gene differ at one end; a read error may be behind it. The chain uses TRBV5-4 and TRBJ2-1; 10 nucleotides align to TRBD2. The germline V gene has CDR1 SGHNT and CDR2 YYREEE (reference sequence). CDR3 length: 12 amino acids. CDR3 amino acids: CASSPTSGSVIF. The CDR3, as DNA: TGTGCCAGCAGCCCGACTAGCGGGTCCGTGATCTTC.